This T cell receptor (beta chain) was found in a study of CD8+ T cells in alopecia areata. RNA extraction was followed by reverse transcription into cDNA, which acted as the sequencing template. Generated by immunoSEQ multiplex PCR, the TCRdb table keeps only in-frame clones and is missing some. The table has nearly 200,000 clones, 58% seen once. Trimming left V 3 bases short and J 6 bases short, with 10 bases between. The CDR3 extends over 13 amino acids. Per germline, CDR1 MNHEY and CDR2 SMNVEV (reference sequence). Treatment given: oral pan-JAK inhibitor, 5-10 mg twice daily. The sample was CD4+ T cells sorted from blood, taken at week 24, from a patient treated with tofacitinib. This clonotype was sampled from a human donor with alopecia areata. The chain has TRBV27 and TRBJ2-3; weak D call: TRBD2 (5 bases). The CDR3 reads CASSFRGFDTQYF. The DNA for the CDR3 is TGTGCCAGCAGTTTTCGCGGGTTTGATACGCAGTATTTT.